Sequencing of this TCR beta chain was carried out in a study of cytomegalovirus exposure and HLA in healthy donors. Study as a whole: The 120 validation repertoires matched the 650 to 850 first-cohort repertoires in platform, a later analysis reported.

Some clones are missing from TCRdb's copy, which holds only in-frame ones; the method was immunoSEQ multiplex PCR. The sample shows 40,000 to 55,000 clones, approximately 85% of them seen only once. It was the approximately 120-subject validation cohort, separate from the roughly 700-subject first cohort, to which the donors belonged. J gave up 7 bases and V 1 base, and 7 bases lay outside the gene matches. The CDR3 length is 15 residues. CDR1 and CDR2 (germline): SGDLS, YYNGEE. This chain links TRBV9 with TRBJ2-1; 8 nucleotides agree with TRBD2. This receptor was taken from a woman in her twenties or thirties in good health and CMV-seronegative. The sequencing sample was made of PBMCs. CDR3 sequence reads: CASSVFSGTRNEQFF. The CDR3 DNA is TGTGCCAGCAGCGTATTCTCCGGGACTAGGAATGAGCAGTTCTTC.